The 3 T cell receptor beta chains below were found in one sample sequenced in a study of blood T cell repertoires in COVID-19. Data came from immunoSEQ multiplex PCR; TCRdb stores just in-frame clones and leaves some out. Here the sample spans 200,000 to 300,000 clones, approximately 83% being singletons. Sequences were obtained from PBMCs or T cells enriched from blood (not recorded which). The source of these receptors is a woman aged 40 to 50 who had been exposed to COVID-19.

The CDR3 nucleotides are TGTGCCAGCAGCTGGGGAGGGGGAACTGAAGCTTTCTTT. Translation: CASSWGGGTEAFF. The V call is TRBV2, the J call TRBJ1-1, with D perhaps TRBD1 (6 bases). The germline V gene encodes CDR1 SNHLY and CDR2 FYNNEI. CDR3 length: 13 amino acids. V lost 6 bases, J lost 5 bases, and 13 bases lay in between.

This chain links TRBV3-1 (or the pseudogene TRBV3-2) with TRBJ1-3, with 11 bases lining up with TRBD1. Germline-derived CDR1 and CDR2 are LGHDT and YNNKEL (reference sequence). V lost 0 bases, J lost 0 bases, and 1 base stayed unmatched. This CDR3 contains 17 residues. CDR3 loop: CASSQEGTGGSGNTIYF. As DNA, the CDR3 is TGTGCCAGCAGCCAAGAAGGGACAGGGGGCTCTGGAAACACCATATATTTT.

This clone is a singleton in its sample. The chain recombines TRBV28 with TRBJ1-2; 8 bases are a match to TRBD1. V shed 3 bases, J shed 8 bases, and the junction held 11 bases outside the gene matches. The CDR3 sequence is 15 residues long. Germline V lookup: CDR1 MDHEN, CDR2 SYDVKM. The CDR3: CASSFPRGRGDGYTF. For the CDR3, the DNA is TGTGCCAGCAGTTTCCCCAGGGGGCGCGGGGACGGCTACACCTTC.